The next 14 T cell receptor beta chains were all read from a single sample in a study of cytomegalovirus exposure and HLA in healthy donors. PCR employed 60 Vbeta and 13 Jbeta primers. Clones were sequenced by immunoSEQ multiplex PCR, and TCRdb holds only the in-frame ones, with some missing. This repertoire comprises about 65,000 clones; its ten largest clones make up 15% to 20%. Sequenced material: PBMCs. The receptors here all came from a boy aged 5-17 years in good health and CMV-seronegative.

The V and J genes are TRBV7-6 and TRBJ2-7, with 10 bases lining up with TRBD1. Germline V gene sequence: CDR1 SGHVS, CDR2 FNYEAQ. V gave up 4 bases and J gave up 7 bases; unmatched junction bases: 4. The CDR3 runs to 13 residues. The CDR3 here is CASSSGQGWEQYF. The CDR3 coding sequence is TGTGCCAGCAGCTCGGGACAGGGGTGGGAGCAGTACTTC.

The rearrangement uses TRBV15 and TRBJ1-1; the D gene is possibly TRBD1 (5 bases). The CDR3 sequence is 15 residues long. Germline CDR1 and CDR2: LNHNV and YYDKDF (reference sequence). With 5 bases removed from V and 1 base from J, the gap between germline ends came to 14 bases. Written as DNA, the CDR3 is TGTGCCACCAGCCTAGGGGCAGAAGGGAACACTGAAGCTTTCTTT. Translated, it gives CATSLGAEGNTEAFF.

The chain is built from TRBV15 and TRBJ2-1, with 14 bases identical to TRBD2. The CDR3 is 15 amino acids. Germline V gives CDR1 LNHNV, CDR2 YYDKDF (reference sequence). Trimming at V came to 7 bases and at J to 9 bases, leaving 8 bases not matched to a gene. In DNA form, the CDR3 reads TGTGCCACCAATTCCGGGACTAGCGGGAGATTTGAGCAGTTCTTC. It specifies CATNSGTSGRFEQFF.

The chain has TRBV19 and TRBJ2-7, with D tentatively TRBD1 (6 bases). CDR1 and CDR2 (germline): LNHDA, SQIVND (reference sequence). V lost 5 bases, J lost 3 bases, and 11 bases lay in between. The length of the CDR3 is 13 residues. CDR3 region: CASSPTGYYEQYF. CDR3 in DNA: TGTGCCAGTAGTCCGACAGGCTACTACGAGCAGTACTTC.

This rearrangement joins TRBV7-8 to TRBJ2-2; 11 bases line up with TRBD2. Per germline, CDR1 SGHVS and CDR2 FQNEAQ. The CDR3 sequence is 19 residues long. The V and J ends lost 0 bases and 2 bases, in that order; junction bases with no gene match: 8. The CDR3 DNA sequence: TGTGCCAGCAGCTTAGCCGAAGGCCTAGCGGGAGGAAACACCGGGGAGCTGTTTTTT. It yields the protein CASSLAEGLAGGNTGELFF.

The rearrangement links TRBV19 to TRBJ2-2, with 11 bases aligning to TRBD2. In germline, CDR1 is LNHDA, CDR2 SQIVND (reference sequence). J lost 5 bases, V lost 3 bases, and 11 bases had no gene match. The CDR3 spans 18 residues. CDR3 in amino acids: CASSMELAGVQGTGELFF. CDR3 in DNA: TGTGCCAGTAGTATGGAACTAGCGGGAGTTCAGGGGACCGGGGAGCTGTTTTTT. Complete variable domain (other parts from reference TRBV19 and TRBJ2-2): DGGITQSPKYLFRKEGQNVTLSCEQNLNHDAMYWYRQDPGQGLRLIYYSQIVNDFQKGDIAEGYSVSREKKESFPLTVTSAQKNPTAFYLCASSMELAGVQGTGELFFGEGSRLTVL.

V is TRBV5-4 and J is TRBJ2-2, with 8 nucleotides matching TRBD1. The germline V gene encodes CDR1 SGHNT and CDR2 YYREEE (reference sequence). CDR3 length: 16 residues. V was pared by 4 bases and J by 1 base, with 6 bases of the junction left unmatched. For the CDR3, the DNA is TGTGCCAGCAGCCCGGACAGGGTGATGAACACCGGGGAGCTGTTTTTT. This gives the protein CASSPDRVMNTGELFF.

The chain uses TRBV6-5 and TRBJ1-1; D is ambiguous. CDR3 size: 13 residues. Looked up from germline, CDR1 is MNHEY and CDR2 is SVGAGI. Trimming took off 0 bases at V and 7 bases at J, with 9 bases between the two ends. Written as DNA, the CDR3 is TGTGCCAGCAGTTACTCACGGAGCGGTGAAGCTTTCTTT. It encodes CASSYSRSGEAFF.

The chain employs TRBV5-4 and TRBJ1-4; D is possibly TRBD1 (5 bases). CDR3 length equals 15 residues. The V and J ends lost 0 bases and 7 bases respectively, with 13 bases between them. Per the germline V gene, CDR1 is SGHNT and CDR2 is YYREEE (reference sequence). For the CDR3, the DNA is TGTGCCAGCAGCTTGGGACAGCTCAATGGTGAAAAACTGTTTTTT. This sequence encodes CASSLGQLNGEKLFF.

The chain uses TRBV4-1 and TRBJ2-1; 8 positions match TRBD2. V was clipped by 0 bases and J by 3 bases; unmatched bases: 10. Germline CDR1 MGHRA, CDR2 YSYEKL. The CDR3 loop spans 18 amino acids. CDR3 protein: CASSQDFVGRAVYNEQFF. The CDR3 DNA is TGCGCCAGCAGCCAAGATTTTGTCGGGAGGGCCGTCTACAATGAGCAGTTCTTC.

About this clone itself: A junction end diverges from the germline sequence, so it may reflect a read error. The CDR3 DNA reads TGCGCCAGCAGCCAGATCGACAGCTCCGACAATGAGCAGTTCTTC. Residues: CASSQIDSSDNEQFF. This chain uses TRBV4-1 with TRBJ2-1; tentatively, D is TRBD1 (5 bases). In germline, CDR1 is MGHRA, CDR2 YSYEKL. The CDR3 runs to 15 residues.

The chain joins TRBV10-1 to TRBJ1-3; tentatively, D is TRBD1 (6 bases). V was trimmed by 0 bases and J by 4 bases, leaving 10 bases between them. The CDR3 contains 15 residues. The germline V gene encodes CDR1 WNHNN and CDR2 SYGVQD (reference sequence). CDR3 sequence reads: CASSESTGSGNTIYF. The CDR3 DNA follows: TGCGCCAGCAGTGAGTCAACAGGGTCGGGAAACACCATATATTTT.

The rearrangement links TRBV14 to TRBJ1-2; D gene ambiguous. Trimming cost V 0 bases and J 8 bases, with 7 bases left between them. CDR1 and CDR2 (germline): SGHDN, FVKESK. The CDR3 totals 12 residues. This CDR3 reads CASSQDGSGYTF. CDR3 in DNA: TGTGCCAGCAGCCAAGATGGGAGCGGCTACACCTTC.

The V and J genes are TRBV7-9 and TRBJ1-5; D remains unclear. The V gene's germline CDR1 is SEHNR and CDR2 FQNEAQ (reference sequence). The CDR3 runs to 14 residues. The V end was cut by 5 bases, the J end by 1 base, with 9 bases between. The DNA of the CDR3 is TGTGCCAGCAGCCCACCGCAGAGCAATCAGCCCCAGCATTTT. This translates into CASSPPQSNQPQHF.